These 15 T cell receptor beta chains originate from one sample sequenced in a study of B cell selection in AIRE deficiency. Regulatory T cells were sorted as CD4+CD25hiCD127low/negative cells. The data were produced by immunoSEQ multiplex PCR, yet TCRdb's version contains in-frame clones alone and is incomplete. Among thousands of clones listed, 70% to 90% were seen once. Sequencing was performed on Tregs sorted from PBMCs. The receptors here all came from a human donor with AIRE deficiency.

CDR3 DNA: TGTGCCATCAGTGAGGGAACAGGGCTAGGCTATGGCTACACCTTC. Translated: CAISEGTGLGYGYTF. The chain couples TRBV10-3 to TRBJ1-2; D might be TRBD1 (6 bases). The CDR3 is 15 amino acids. Germline V gives CDR1 ENHRY, CDR2 SYGVKD. V was trimmed by 2 bases and J by 4 bases, leaving 14 bases between them.

The V call is TRBV5-1, the J call TRBJ1-3; 10 bases fit TRBD1. Germline CDR1 reads SGHRS; CDR2 reads YFSETQ. V shed 3 bases and J 7 bases; nucleotides not matched to a gene: 1. The CDR3 is 13 residues long. CDR3 nucleotide sequence: TGCGCCAGCAGCTCGGGACAGGGGAACACCATATATTTT. This translates into CASSSGQGNTIYF.

The rearrangement joins TRBV4-2 to TRBJ2-7; 7 nucleotides match TRBD2. The CDR3 is made up of 15 amino acids. Trimming removed 1 base from V and 2 bases from J; junction bases left unmatched: 5. Looked up from germline, CDR1 is LGHNA and CDR2 is YNFKEQ. The CDR3, as DNA: TGTGCCAGCAGCCAAGCGGCGGGGGAGACCTACGAGCAGTACTTC. This gives the protein CASSQAAGETYEQYF.

The chain recombines TRBV28 with TRBJ1-5, with D unresolved. Trimming removed 5 bases from V and 2 bases from J, with 13 bases in between. In germline, CDR1 is MDHEN, CDR2 SYDVKM. This CDR3 is 15 amino acids long. This CDR3 reads CASSDVNAGNQPQHF. The CDR3 DNA reads as TGTGCCAGCAGTGACGTTAACGCTGGCAATCAGCCCCAGCATTTT.

The chain recombines TRBV18 with TRBJ1-2, with 9 bases identical to TRBD1. CDR1 and CDR2 from the germline V gene are KGHSH and LQKENI. The CDR3 has 18 residues. The J segment lost 0 bases and the V segment lost 2 bases, leaving 10 bases of the junction unmatched. CDR3 sequence (DNA): TGTGCCAGCTCACCAAGGTCCGCCGACAGGGGGGCTAACTATGGCTACACCTTC. Translation gives CASSPRSADRGANYGYTF.

This chain links TRBV4-3 with TRBJ1-6, with D unresolved. Germline V gene data show CDR1 as LGHNA and CDR2 as YSLEER. V lost 4 bases to trimming and J lost 4 bases, with 8 bases between them. The CDR3 is 14 residues long. CDR3 protein: CASSPAYYNSPLHF. For the CDR3, the DNA is TGCGCCAGCAGCCCCGCGTATTATAATTCACCCCTCCACTTT.

The chain has TRBV5-6 and TRBJ2-5, with a weak D call TRBD1 (5 bases). CDR1 is SGHDT and CDR2 is YYEEEE in the germline V gene. The CDR3 extends over 15 amino acids. Trimming took 4 bases from V and 0 from J, leaving 13 bases between them. The CDR3 region has the DNA TGTGCCAGCAGCCCCAGGGCTTGGTACCAAGAGACCCAGTACTTC. It codes for CASSPRAWYQETQYF.

The chain combines TRBV4-1 with TRBJ2-5; D call uncertain. Germline V CDR1 and CDR2: MGHRA, YSYEKL. V was trimmed by 0 bases and J by 5 bases, leaving 7 bases between them. There are 13 residues in the CDR3. CDR3 residues: CASSQDRRETQYF. The CDR3 DNA follows: TGCGCCAGCAGCCAAGATCGCAGGGAGACCCAGTACTTC.

V usage is TRBV6-5 and J usage is TRBJ1-6; D might be TRBD1 (5 bases). Germline CDR1 reads MNHEY; CDR2 reads SVGAGI. The CDR3 consists of 14 residues. V was cut by 6 bases and J by 7 bases, with 13 bases left in between. CDR3 coding DNA: TGTGCCAGCAGCTCCGTGGGGGTAAATTCACCCCTCCACTTT. As protein: CASSSVGVNSPLHF.

The chain employs TRBV11-1 and TRBJ2-5, with D tentatively TRBD1 (5 bases). CDR3 length: 13 residues. From germline, CDR1 is SGHAT and CDR2 FQDESV (reference sequence). The germline V and J ends were trimmed by 4 bases and 2 bases, with 8 bases remaining between them. Here the CDR3 DNA reads TGTGCCAGCAGCTCCGACAGACAAGAGACCCAGTACTTC. Translation gives CASSSDRQETQYF.

CDR3 in amino acids: CASSLVGSGTETQYF. The CDR3 nucleotides are TGTGCCAGCAGCTTGGTGGGGAGCGGGACAGAGACCCAGTACTTC. The chain employs TRBV5-6 and TRBJ2-5; TRBD2 matches 7 bases. The germline V gene encodes CDR1 SGHDT and CDR2 YYEEEE. J was trimmed by 4 bases and V by 0 bases; bases with no gene match: 6. This CDR3 has 15 amino acids.

The rearrangement joins TRBV7-3 to TRBJ2-1, with D possibly being TRBD1 (6 bases). The length of the CDR3 is 15 residues. CDR1 SGHTA and CDR2 FQGTGA come from the germline V gene. V was trimmed by 1 base and J by 2 bases, leaving 9 bases between them. The CDR3 sequence: CASSLKGDPYNEQFF. DNA for the CDR3: TGTGCCAGCAGCTTAAAGGGGGACCCCTACAATGAGCAGTTCTTC.

The CDR3 bases are TGTGCCAGTAGTCTCTGGAGGGCCGGGGAGCTGTTTTTT. Residues: CASSLWRAGELFF. This sequence joins TRBV19 and TRBJ2-2; the D gene is possibly TRBD2 (6 bases). The ends were cut back, 5 bases at V and 6 bases at J, with 10 bases in the middle. The V gene's germline CDR1 is LNHDA and CDR2 SQIVND (reference sequence). This CDR3 comprises 13 residues. The full variable domain, with the rest looked up from reference TRBV19 and TRBJ2-2, is DGGITQSPKYLFRKEGQNVTLSCEQNLNHDAMYWYRQDPGQGLRLIYYSQIVNDFQKGDIAEGYSVSREKKESFPLTVTSAQKNPTAFYLCASSLWRAGELFFGEGSRLTVL.

The genes are TRBV7-3 and TRBJ2-1, with D unresolved. The CDR3 sequence is 15 residues long. V dropped 1 base and J dropped 0 bases, with 7 bases sitting between them. From germline, CDR1 is SGHTA and CDR2 FQGTGA. The CDR3 sequence is CASSLRASSYNEQFF. DNA for the CDR3: TGTGCCAGCAGCTTAAGGGCGAGCTCCTACAATGAGCAGTTCTTC.

This chain joins TRBV11-2 and TRBJ1-2, with D unclear. The germline CDR1 and CDR2 sequences are SGHAT and FQNNGV. This CDR3 region has 14 residues. With 5 bases removed from V and 4 bases from J, the gap between germline ends came to 14 bases. CDR3 protein: CASSPGRYVYGYTF. CDR3 sequence (DNA): TGTGCCAGCAGCCCCGGCCGTTACGTCTATGGCTACACCTTC.